Listed below are T cell receptor beta chains from one sample, sequenced in a study of T cells in Graves' hyperthyroidism and ophthalmopathy. MiXCR was run by TCRdb on the multiplex PCR reads, yielding one entry per CDR3 protein. The repertoire has 450,000 to 650,000 distinct CDR3 sequences, around 14% of them found once; the top ten carry 6.5% to 9%. Sequences were obtained from blood. The receptors were gathered from a woman under 30 with Graves' ophthalmopathy. Both conserved end residues are part of each CDR3. The D gene is left open where the match is weak. The listing skips clone size in some rows; elsewhere it reads once, few, many or a size class.

clone_size: many
d_call: NA
v_call: TRBV6-2/TRBV6-3
j_call: TRBJ2-3
cdr3_nt: TGTGCCAGCAGTTACTCGATTTGGACCAGTATGGGCACAGATACGCAGTATTTT
cdr3_aa: CASSYSIWTSMGTDTQYF

clone_size: many
d_call: TRBD2
v_call: TRBV20-1
j_call: TRBJ2-7
cdr3_nt: TGCAGTGCTAGGGGGACTAGCGGACCCTACGAGCAGTACTTC
cdr3_aa: CSARGTSGPYEQYF

clone_size: many
d_call: NA
v_call: TRBV28
j_call: TRBJ2-7
cdr3_nt: TGTGCCAGCAGTTCCTCCCAAAGAAGGGGAAGCGAGCAGTACTTC
cdr3_aa: CASSSSQRRGSEQYF

clone_size: NA
d_call: TRBD2
v_call: TRBV7-9
j_call: TRBJ2-2
cdr3_nt: TGTGCCAAGAAGCGGGGGAACACCGGGGAGCTGTTTTTT
cdr3_aa: CAKKRGNTGELFF

clone_size: few
d_call: TRBD1
v_call: TRBV28
j_call: TRBJ1-3
cdr3_nt: TGTGCCAGCAGATCCTCGTCAGGGGGGCGATCTGGAAACACCATATATTTT
cdr3_aa: CASRSSSGGRSGNTIYF

clone_size: many
d_call: NA
v_call: TRBV7-9
j_call: TRBJ2-1
cdr3_nt: TGTGCCAGCATCGCCCTGAGCTCCTACAATGAGCAGTTCTTC
cdr3_aa: CASIALSSYNEQFF

clone_size: many
d_call: TRBD1
v_call: TRBV12-3/TRBV12-4
j_call: TRBJ1-6
cdr3_nt: TGTGCCAGCACCGGGACAGGGTCTTTCTCACCCCTCCACTTT
cdr3_aa: CASTGTGSFSPLHF

clone_size: many
d_call: NA
v_call: TRBV5-5
j_call: TRBJ2-3
cdr3_nt: TGTGCCAGCAGCTTGGCCCCTTCAGGAGATACGCAGTATTTT
cdr3_aa: CASSLAPSGDTQYF

clone_size: NA
d_call: NA
v_call: TRBV20-1
j_call: TRBJ2-7
cdr3_nt: TGCAGTGCTAGAGATCCCACAGTCTTCTCCTACGAGCAGTACTTC
cdr3_aa: CSARDPTVFSYEQYF

clone_size: many
d_call: NA
v_call: TRBV27
j_call: TRBJ2-1
cdr3_nt: TGTGCCAGCAGTTTTTCTCCGGCAAGCTCCTACAATGAGCAGTTCTTC
cdr3_aa: CASSFSPASSYNEQFF

clone_size: many
d_call: TRBD2
v_call: TRBV3-1
j_call: TRBJ2-3
cdr3_nt: TGTGCCAGCAGCCAAGACGGGAGGGGCAGGACAGATACGCAGTATTTT
cdr3_aa: CASSQDGRGRTDTQYF

clone_size: NA
d_call: NA
v_call: TRBV4-1
j_call: TRBJ2-7
cdr3_nt: TGCGCCAGCAGCCAAGATACCCCGGTACGCTACGAGCAGTACTTC
cdr3_aa: CASSQDTPVRYEQYF

clone_size: NA
d_call: NA
v_call: TRBV20-1
j_call: TRBJ1-2
cdr3_nt: TGCAGTGCTAGGGACCCTGGGGACCGCGCCTCTAACTATGGCTACACCTTC
cdr3_aa: CSARDPGDRASNYGYTF

clone_size: NA
d_call: TRBD1
v_call: TRBV7-8
j_call: TRBJ2-7
cdr3_nt: TGTGCCAGCAGCTTGAGTGACAGGGGGCTGGGCTACGAGCAGTACTTC
cdr3_aa: CASSLSDRGLGYEQYF

clone_size: NA
d_call: TRBD2
v_call: TRBV27
j_call: TRBJ2-1
cdr3_nt: TGTGCCAGCAGTTTAGTTGGACTAGCGGGAACCGAAAATGAGCAGTTCTTC
cdr3_aa: CASSLVGLAGTENEQFF

clone_size: many
d_call: TRBD1
v_call: TRBV11-1
j_call: TRBJ1-6
cdr3_nt: TGTGCCAGCAGCCGGACAGGAGGCAATTCACCCCTCCACTTT
cdr3_aa: CASSRTGGNSPLHF

clone_size: few
d_call: TRBD1
v_call: TRBV7-9
j_call: TRBJ2-2
cdr3_nt: TGTGCCAGCAGTTATTACGGGTACCGGACAGGGAAGGACAGAACCGGGGAGCTGTTTTTT
cdr3_aa: CASSYYGYRTGKDRTGELFF

clone_size: NA
d_call: NA
v_call: TRBV29-1
j_call: TRBJ1-3
cdr3_nt: TGCAGCGTTGCCGGACTGAGCTCTGGAAACACCATATGTTTT
cdr3_aa: CSVAGLSSGNTICF

clone_size: NA
d_call: NA
v_call: TRBV19
j_call: TRBJ2-1
cdr3_nt: TGTGCCAGTAGTACGGGGATACTAAATGAGCAGTTCTTC
cdr3_aa: CASSTGILNEQFF

clone_size: many
d_call: NA
v_call: TRBV30
j_call: TRBJ2-1
cdr3_nt: TGTGCCTGGAGTGTGGCTTCTGAGCAGTTCTTC
cdr3_aa: CAWSVASEQFF

clone_size: NA
d_call: NA
v_call: TRBV15
j_call: TRBJ2-5
cdr3_nt: TGTGCCACCAGCAGAGGTGAACCATGGGAGACCCAGTACTTC
cdr3_aa: CATSRGEPWETQYF

clone_size: many
d_call: NA
v_call: TRBV6-1
j_call: TRBJ2-1
cdr3_nt: TGTGCCAGCAGCAACGGGAGACAGTCCTACAATGAGCAGTTCTTC
cdr3_aa: CASSNGRQSYNEQFF

clone_size: few
d_call: TRBD2
v_call: TRBV19
j_call: TRBJ2-7
cdr3_nt: TGTGCCAGTAGCAGGACTAGCGGGAGGGGAAGCTACGAGCAGTACTTC
cdr3_aa: CASSRTSGRGSYEQYF

clone_size: NA
d_call: NA
v_call: TRBV7-2
j_call: TRBJ2-3
cdr3_nt: TGTGCCAGCAGCTTAAGCATAGGGACAGATACGCAGTATTTT
cdr3_aa: CASSLSIGTDTQYF

clone_size: few
d_call: TRBD1
v_call: TRBV20-1
j_call: TRBJ1-1
cdr3_nt: TGCAGTGCTAGAGATGCAGGGACAGGGGACACTGAAGCTTTCTTT
cdr3_aa: CSARDAGTGDTEAFF

clone_size: few
d_call: TRBD1
v_call: TRBV19
j_call: TRBJ1-3
cdr3_nt: TGTGCCAGTAGCCCCAAGACAGGGGCCGGAGGAAACACCATATATTTT
cdr3_aa: CASSPKTGAGGNTIYF

clone_size: many
d_call: TRBD1
v_call: TRBV2
j_call: TRBJ1-2
cdr3_nt: TGTGCCAGCGCCGGGACAGGGGTCGGCTACACCTTC
cdr3_aa: CASAGTGVGYTF

clone_size: NA
d_call: TRBD2
v_call: TRBV7-2
j_call: TRBJ2-1
cdr3_nt: TGTGCCAGCAGCGTCGAAGGGACTAGGAGTGAGCAGTTCTTC
cdr3_aa: CASSVEGTRSEQFF

clone_size: NA
d_call: TRBD2
v_call: TRBV7-3
j_call: TRBJ2-1
cdr3_nt: TGTGCCATCATAACAATGAGCGGGGGGGGGGGGAGCCGCCCCTACAATGAGCAGTTCTTC
cdr3_aa: CAIITMSGGGGSRPYNEQFF

clone_size: many
d_call: NA
v_call: TRBV5-5
j_call: TRBJ1-1
cdr3_nt: TGTGCCAGCAGCACCGACAGCGGCGAAGCTTTCTTT
cdr3_aa: CASSTDSGEAFF

clone_size: many
d_call: NA
v_call: TRBV12-3/TRBV12-4
j_call: TRBJ1-1
cdr3_nt: TGTGCCAGCAGTTTAGAGGTGCGGGGGAACACTGAAGCTTTCTTT
cdr3_aa: CASSLEVRGNTEAFF

clone_size: many
d_call: NA
v_call: TRBV6-2/TRBV6-3
j_call: TRBJ2-3
cdr3_nt: TGTGCCAGCAGTTACTTGGGTCCGCAGTATTTT
cdr3_aa: CASSYLGPQYF

clone_size: NA
d_call: NA
v_call: TRBV27
j_call: TRBJ1-3
cdr3_nt: TGTGCCAGCAGTGTATCCGGGGCTGGAAACACCATATATTTT
cdr3_aa: CASSVSGAGNTIYF

clone_size: NA
d_call: TRBD2
v_call: TRBV6-2/TRBV6-3
j_call: TRBJ2-7
cdr3_nt: TGTGCCAGCAGTTTAGCGGGAGCCGGTAACGAGCAGTACTTC
cdr3_aa: CASSLAGAGNEQYF

clone_size: many
d_call: TRBD1
v_call: TRBV7-2
j_call: TRBJ2-1
cdr3_nt: TGTGCCAGCAGGACCCGGGACAGGGGGCAAAATGAGCAGTTCTTC
cdr3_aa: CASRTRDRGQNEQFF

clone_size: many
d_call: NA
v_call: TRBV20-1
j_call: TRBJ1-5
cdr3_nt: TGCAGTGCTAGAGGCCGGGGAGGGGGGGGCAATCAGCCCCAGCATTTT
cdr3_aa: CSARGRGGGGNQPQHF

clone_size: many
d_call: NA
v_call: TRBV27
j_call: TRBJ1-1
cdr3_nt: TGTGCCAGCAGCCGTGGTGCCACTGAAGCTTTCTTT
cdr3_aa: CASSRGATEAFF

clone_size: NA
d_call: NA
v_call: TRBV19
j_call: TRBJ2-7
cdr3_nt: TGTGCCAGTAGTATGGGTCCAGGGGAAACCTACGAGCAGTACTTC
cdr3_aa: CASSMGPGETYEQYF

clone_size: NA
d_call: TRBD1
v_call: TRBV6-1
j_call: TRBJ1-2
cdr3_nt: TGTGCCAGCAGTGAATTGGACAGGGGGCGCAGCTATGGCTACACCTTC
cdr3_aa: CASSELDRGRSYGYTF

clone_size: many
d_call: TRBD1
v_call: TRBV29-1
j_call: TRBJ2-5
cdr3_nt: TGCAGCGTTTTACCGGGACAGGGGAGGGAGACCCAGTACTTC
cdr3_aa: CSVLPGQGRETQYF

clone_size: NA
d_call: NA
v_call: TRBV27
j_call: TRBJ2-7
cdr3_nt: TGTGCCAGCAGCTCGGATTCGGCGTACGAGCAGTACTTC
cdr3_aa: CASSSDSAYEQYF

clone_size: many
d_call: TRBD1
v_call: TRBV11-2
j_call: TRBJ2-7
cdr3_nt: TGTGCCAGCAGCTCGCCTCGGACAGGGTACGAGCAGTACTTC
cdr3_aa: CASSSPRTGYEQYF

clone_size: many
d_call: TRBD1
v_call: TRBV4-1
j_call: TRBJ1-1
cdr3_nt: TGCGCCAGCAGCCAAATCAGGGGGATCACTGAAGCTTTCTTT
cdr3_aa: CASSQIRGITEAFF

clone_size: NA
d_call: NA
v_call: TRBV19
j_call: TRBJ2-2
cdr3_nt: TGTGCCAGTAGTATAGGCAGGGCCGGGGAGCTGTTTTTT
cdr3_aa: CASSIGRAGELFF

clone_size: many
d_call: TRBD1
v_call: TRBV28
j_call: TRBJ1-5
cdr3_nt: TGTGCCAGCAACTCCGGGACAGGGGGCTTGAATCAGCCCCAGCATTTT
cdr3_aa: CASNSGTGGLNQPQHF

clone_size: NA
d_call: NA
v_call: TRBV7-9
j_call: TRBJ2-6
cdr3_nt: TGTGCCAGCAGCTCCAGCGGATCTGGGGCCAACGTCCTGACTTTC
cdr3_aa: CASSSSGSGANVLTF

clone_size: many
d_call: NA
v_call: TRBV28
j_call: TRBJ2-7
cdr3_nt: TGTGCCAGCAGTACCCCAGGGACCCGCGCCTACGAGCAGTACTTC
cdr3_aa: CASSTPGTRAYEQYF

clone_size: NA
d_call: TRBD1
v_call: TRBV19
j_call: TRBJ1-5
cdr3_nt: TGTGCCAGTACCGTACAGGGGGCTCATGGTAATCAGCCCCAGCATTTT
cdr3_aa: CASTVQGAHGNQPQHF

clone_size: few
d_call: NA
v_call: TRBV27
j_call: TRBJ1-5
cdr3_nt: TGTGCCAGCAGTCAAGACAACTATCAGCCCCAGCATTTT
cdr3_aa: CASSQDNYQPQHF